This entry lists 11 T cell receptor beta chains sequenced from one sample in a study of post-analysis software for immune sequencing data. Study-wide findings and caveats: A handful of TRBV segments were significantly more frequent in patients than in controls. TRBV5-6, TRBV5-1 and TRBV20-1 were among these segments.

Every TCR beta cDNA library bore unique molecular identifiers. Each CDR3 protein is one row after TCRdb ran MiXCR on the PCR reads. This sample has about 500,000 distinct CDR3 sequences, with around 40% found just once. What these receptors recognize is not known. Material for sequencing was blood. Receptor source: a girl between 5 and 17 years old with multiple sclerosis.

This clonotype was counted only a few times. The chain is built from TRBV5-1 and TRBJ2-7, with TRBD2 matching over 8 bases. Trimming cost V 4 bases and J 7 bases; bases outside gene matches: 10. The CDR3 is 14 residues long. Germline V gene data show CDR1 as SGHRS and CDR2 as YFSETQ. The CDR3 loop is CASSPLAAYVEQYF. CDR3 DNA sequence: TGCGCCAGCAGCCCACTAGCGGCGTACGTGGAGCAGTACTTC.

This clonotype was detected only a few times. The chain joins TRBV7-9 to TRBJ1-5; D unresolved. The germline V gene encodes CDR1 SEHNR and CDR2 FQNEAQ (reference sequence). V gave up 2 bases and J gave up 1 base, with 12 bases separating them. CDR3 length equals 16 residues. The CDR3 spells CASSLQWAGSNQPQHF. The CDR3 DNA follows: TGTGCCAGCAGCTTACAGTGGGCGGGGAGCAATCAGCCCCAGCATTTT.

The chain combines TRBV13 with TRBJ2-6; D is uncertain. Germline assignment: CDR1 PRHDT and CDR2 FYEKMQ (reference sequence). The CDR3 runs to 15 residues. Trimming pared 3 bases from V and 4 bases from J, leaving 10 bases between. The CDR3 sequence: CASSFPKGGANVLTF. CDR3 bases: TGTGCCAGCAGCTTCCCCAAGGGAGGGGCCAACGTCCTGACTTTC.

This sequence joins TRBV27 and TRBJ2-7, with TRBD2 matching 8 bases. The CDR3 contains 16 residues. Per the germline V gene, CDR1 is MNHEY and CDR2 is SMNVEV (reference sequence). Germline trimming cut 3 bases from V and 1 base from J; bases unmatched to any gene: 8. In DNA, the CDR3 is TGTGCCAGCAGTTTTTTTAGCGGGACCGCTTCCTACGAGCAGTACTTC. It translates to CASSFFSGTASYEQYF.

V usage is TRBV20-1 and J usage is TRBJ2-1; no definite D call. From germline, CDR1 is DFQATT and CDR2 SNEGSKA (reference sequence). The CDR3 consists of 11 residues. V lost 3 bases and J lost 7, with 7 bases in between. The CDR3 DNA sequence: TGCAGTGCTAGGAAGGCTAATGAGCAGTTCTTC. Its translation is CSARKANEQFF.

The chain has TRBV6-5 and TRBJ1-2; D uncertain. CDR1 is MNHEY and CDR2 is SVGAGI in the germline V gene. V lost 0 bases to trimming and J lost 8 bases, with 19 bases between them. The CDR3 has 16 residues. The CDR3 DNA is TGTGCCAGCAGTTACTCCAATCTTGCCCGGTGGGAGGGCTACACCTTC. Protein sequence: CASSYSNLARWEGYTF.

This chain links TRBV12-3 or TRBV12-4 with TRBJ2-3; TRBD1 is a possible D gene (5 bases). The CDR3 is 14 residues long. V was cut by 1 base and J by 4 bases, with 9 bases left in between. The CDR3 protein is CASSLVDTADTQYF. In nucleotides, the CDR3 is TGTGCCAGCAGTTTAGTGGACACAGCAGATACGCAGTATTTT.

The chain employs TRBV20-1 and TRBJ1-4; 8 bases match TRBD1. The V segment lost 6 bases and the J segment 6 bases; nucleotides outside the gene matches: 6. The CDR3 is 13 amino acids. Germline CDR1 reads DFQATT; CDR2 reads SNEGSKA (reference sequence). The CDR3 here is CSARLGQDEKLFF. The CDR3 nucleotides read TGCAGTGCCCGGTTGGGACAGGATGAAAAACTGTTTTTT.

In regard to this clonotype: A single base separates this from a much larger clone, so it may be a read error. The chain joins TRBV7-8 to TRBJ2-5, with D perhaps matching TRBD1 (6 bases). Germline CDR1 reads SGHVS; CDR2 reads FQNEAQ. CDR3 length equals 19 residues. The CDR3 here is CTSSLGSRDTFAGQETQYF. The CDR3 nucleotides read TGTACCAGCAGCTTAGGGTCCCGGGACACTTTCGCTGGACAAGAGACCCAGTACTTC.

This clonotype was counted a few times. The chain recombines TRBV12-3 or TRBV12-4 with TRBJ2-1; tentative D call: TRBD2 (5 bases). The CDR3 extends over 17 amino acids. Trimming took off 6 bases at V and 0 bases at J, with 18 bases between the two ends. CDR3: CASSTRELRLSYNEQFF. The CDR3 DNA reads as TGTGCCAGCAGCACGAGGGAACTCAGACTCTCCTACAATGAGCAGTTCTTC.

This chain's CDR3 is CATSDTSDKDTEAFF. As DNA, the CDR3 is TGTGCCACCAGTGACACCAGTGATAAGGACACTGAAGCTTTCTTT. The chain uses TRBV24-1 and TRBJ1-1; no clear D. Germline V lookup: CDR1 KGHDR, CDR2 SFDVKD. There are 15 residues in the CDR3. Trimming left V 4 bases short and J 3 bases short, with 14 bases between.